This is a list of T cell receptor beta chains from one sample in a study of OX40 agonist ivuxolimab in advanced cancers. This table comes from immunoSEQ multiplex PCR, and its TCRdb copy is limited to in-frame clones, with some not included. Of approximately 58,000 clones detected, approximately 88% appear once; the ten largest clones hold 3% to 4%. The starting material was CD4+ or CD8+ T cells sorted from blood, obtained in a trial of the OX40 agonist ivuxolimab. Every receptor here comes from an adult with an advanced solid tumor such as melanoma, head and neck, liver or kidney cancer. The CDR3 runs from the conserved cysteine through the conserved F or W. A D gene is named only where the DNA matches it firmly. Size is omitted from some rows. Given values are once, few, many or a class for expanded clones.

cdr3_aa: CASSSDSTDTQYF
cdr3_nt: TGTGCCAGCAGTTCGGACTCGACAGATACGCAGTATTTT
clone_size: -
d_call: -
v_call: TRBV6-1
j_call: TRBJ2-3

cdr3_aa: CASSPPSRGEQYF
cdr3_nt: TGTGCCAGCTCACCACCGAGCAGGGGCGAGCAGTACTTC
clone_size: -
d_call: -
v_call: TRBV18
j_call: TRBJ2-7

cdr3_aa: CASSRNPGLAFNEQFF
cdr3_nt: TGTGCCAGCAGCCGCAACCCGGGACTAGCGTTCAATGAGCAGTTCTTC
clone_size: -
d_call: TRBD2
v_call: TRBV7-2
j_call: TRBJ2-1

cdr3_aa: CASSPLWDIHGYTF
cdr3_nt: TGTGCCAGCTCACCATTGTGGGACATCCACGGCTACACCTTC
clone_size: few
d_call: -
v_call: TRBV18
j_call: TRBJ1-2

cdr3_aa: CASSNNEDYGYTF
cdr3_nt: TGTGCCAGCTCCAATAACGAGGACTATGGCTACACCTTC
clone_size: few
d_call: -
v_call: TRBV18
j_call: TRBJ1-2

cdr3_aa: CASSWTGENTEAFF
cdr3_nt: TGCGCCAGCAGCTGGACAGGAGAGAACACTGAAGCTTTCTTT
clone_size: few
d_call: TRBD1
v_call: TRBV5-1
j_call: TRBJ1-1

cdr3_aa: CAWSVQGYEQYF
cdr3_nt: TGTGCCTGGAGTGTACAGGGTTACGAGCAGTACTTC
clone_size: -
d_call: -
v_call: TRBV30
j_call: TRBJ2-7

cdr3_aa: CASSRLAGGPVQYF
cdr3_nt: TGTGCCAGCAGCCGTCTAGCGGGAGGGCCGGTGCAGTACTTC
clone_size: once
d_call: TRBD2
v_call: TRBV28
j_call: TRBJ2-7

cdr3_aa: CASGGEGADTQYF
cdr3_nt: TGTGCCTCCGGCGGGGAAGGGGCAGATACGCAGTATTTT
clone_size: -
d_call: -
v_call: TRBV10-3
j_call: TRBJ2-3

cdr3_aa: CASSFTPTDTQYF
cdr3_nt: TGCGCCAGCAGTTTTACACCCACAGATACGCAGTATTTT
clone_size: -
d_call: -
v_call: TRBV5-1
j_call: TRBJ2-3

cdr3_aa: CATTRGTSRRKELFF
cdr3_nt: TGTGCCACCACCAGAGGGACTAGCAGGAGAAAGGAGCTGTTTTTT
clone_size: -
d_call: TRBD2
v_call: TRBV15
j_call: TRBJ2-2

cdr3_aa: CASSLGATATQYF
cdr3_nt: TGTGCCAGCAGCTTAGGAGCGACGGCTACGCAGTATTTT
clone_size: few
d_call: -
v_call: TRBV6-5
j_call: TRBJ2-3

cdr3_aa: CASSHQSEQYF
cdr3_nt: TGTGCCAGCAGTCACCAGAGCGAGCAGTACTTC
clone_size: -
d_call: -
v_call: TRBV28
j_call: TRBJ2-7

cdr3_aa: CASKPEGSNQPQHF
cdr3_nt: TGTGCCAGCAAACCCGAAGGGAGCAATCAGCCCCAGCATTTT
clone_size: -
d_call: -
v_call: TRBV6-5
j_call: TRBJ1-5

cdr3_aa: CASSGTGGAEQYF
cdr3_nt: TGTGCCAGCAGTGGGACAGGGGGCGCCGAGCAGTACTTC
clone_size: -
d_call: TRBD1
v_call: TRBV6-5
j_call: TRBJ2-7

cdr3_aa: CASLSQNYGYTF
cdr3_nt: TGTGCCAGCCTATCACAGAACTATGGCTACACCTTC
clone_size: -
d_call: -
v_call: TRBV10-3
j_call: TRBJ1-2

cdr3_aa: CASSQPPGFETQYF
cdr3_nt: TGTGCCAGCTCCCAACCCCCGGGATTTGAGACCCAGTACTTC
clone_size: -
d_call: -
v_call: TRBV18
j_call: TRBJ2-5

cdr3_aa: CSVDGLAGADEQYF
cdr3_nt: TGCAGCGTTGATGGGCTAGCGGGAGCGGACGAGCAGTACTTC
clone_size: once
d_call: TRBD2
v_call: TRBV29-1
j_call: TRBJ2-7

cdr3_aa: CASQSGYNEQFF
cdr3_nt: TGTGCCAGCCAATCGGGATACAATGAGCAGTTCTTC
clone_size: -
d_call: -
v_call: TRBV28
j_call: TRBJ2-1

cdr3_aa: CASSGQGEWEKLFF
cdr3_nt: TGTGCCAGCAGTGGACAGGGAGAATGGGAAAAACTGTTTTTT
clone_size: -
d_call: TRBD1
v_call: TRBV28
j_call: TRBJ1-4

cdr3_aa: CASSVAPGTGNTIYF
cdr3_nt: TGTGCCAGCAGCGTGGCCCCAGGGACTGGAAACACCATATATTTT
clone_size: -
d_call: -
v_call: TRBV9
j_call: TRBJ1-3

cdr3_aa: CASRRRDASQHEQFF
cdr3_nt: TGTGCCAGCAGACGCCGGGACGCCAGCCAGCATGAGCAGTTCTTC
clone_size: -
d_call: -
v_call: TRBV6-5
j_call: TRBJ2-1

cdr3_aa: CASSLARGQSPLHF
cdr3_nt: TGTGCCAGCAGCTTAGCCAGGGGGCAATCACCCCTCCACTTT
clone_size: -
d_call: TRBD1
v_call: TRBV11-2
j_call: TRBJ1-6

cdr3_aa: CASSFLDTEAFF
cdr3_nt: TGTGCCAGCAGCTTTCTCGACACTGAAGCTTTCTTT
clone_size: -
d_call: -
v_call: TRBV5-5
j_call: TRBJ1-1

cdr3_aa: CASSFQASGIPGELFF
cdr3_nt: TGCGCCAGCAGCTTCCAGGCTAGCGGGATACCCGGGGAGCTGTTTTTT
clone_size: -
d_call: TRBD2
v_call: TRBV5-1
j_call: TRBJ2-2

cdr3_aa: CAISGSGSGEQYF
cdr3_nt: TGTGCCATCAGTGGGTCAGGGTCGGGCGAGCAGTACTTC
clone_size: -
d_call: -
v_call: TRBV10-3
j_call: TRBJ2-7

cdr3_aa: CASSLSTTNEKLFF
cdr3_nt: TGTGCCAGCAGTCTCAGCACAACTAATGAAAAACTGTTTTTT
clone_size: -
d_call: -
v_call: TRBV27
j_call: TRBJ1-4

cdr3_aa: CASSQLGGFLTEAFF
cdr3_nt: TGCGCCAGCAGCCAATTAGGCGGTTTTCTCACTGAAGCTTTCTTT
clone_size: -
d_call: -
v_call: TRBV4-1
j_call: TRBJ1-1

cdr3_aa: CASSQDLNYGYTF
cdr3_nt: TGCGCCAGCAGCCAAGACCTAAACTATGGCTACACCTTC
clone_size: -
d_call: -
v_call: TRBV4-3
j_call: TRBJ1-2

cdr3_aa: CASSLSPISSGVGNNEQFF
cdr3_nt: TGTGCCAGCAGCTTATCCCCGATATCAAGCGGAGTAGGGAACAATGAGCAGTTCTTC
clone_size: -
d_call: -
v_call: TRBV27
j_call: TRBJ2-1

cdr3_aa: CASSPSNYGYTF
cdr3_nt: TGTGCCAGCAGTCCCTCGAACTATGGCTACACCTTC
clone_size: -
d_call: -
v_call: TRBV28
j_call: TRBJ1-2

cdr3_aa: CASSPRGTSGILAPGELFF
cdr3_nt: TGTGCCAGCAGCCCTCGAGGGACTAGCGGGATTTTAGCACCCGGGGAGCTGTTTTTT
clone_size: -
d_call: TRBD2
v_call: TRBV7-9
j_call: TRBJ2-2